The 21 T cell receptor beta chains listed next were all sequenced from one sample in a study of beta chain features in type 1 diabetes. The isolated RNA, all of it, was reverse transcribed, so expressed TCRB transcripts were what got sequenced. Data came from immunoSEQ multiplex PCR; TCRdb stores just in-frame clones and leaves some out. The sample has a few hundred thousand clones, about 14% seen once. The sample comprised naive CD4+ T cells from blood. The source is a man under 40 in good health.

The chain combines TRBV13 with TRBJ2-1, with D possibly being TRBD1 (5 bases). Germline CDR1 reads PRHDT; CDR2 reads FYEKMQ (reference sequence). Trimming left V 1 base short and J 1 base short, with 11 bases between. There are 16 residues in the CDR3. This CDR3 reads CASSLVRQGSYNEQFF. The CDR3 nucleotides are TGTGCCAGCAGCTTAGTTCGGCAGGGTTCCTACAATGAGCAGTTCTTC.

The CDR3 region is CASSEQAGGIVDTQYF. Written as DNA, the CDR3 is TGTGCCAGCAGTGAACAAGCGGGAGGTATAGTCGATACGCAGTATTTT. The chain has TRBV6-1 and TRBJ2-3; TRBD2 matches at 9 bases. The CDR3 sequence is 16 residues long. The junction had 9 bases not matched to a gene; V was cut back by 2 bases and J by 6 bases. The germline V gene has CDR1 MNHNS and CDR2 SASEGT.

This clone was seen only a few times. The chain joins TRBV25-1 to TRBJ2-1, with TRBD2 matching over 7 bases. This CDR3 is 15 amino acids long. Germline trimming cut 4 bases from V and 8 bases from J; bases unmatched to any gene: 11. The germline CDR1 and CDR2 sequences are MGHDK and SYGVNS. The CDR3 bases are TGTGCCAGCAGTGTTACTAGCGTTCGAATTCATGAGCAGTTCTTC. It is translated as CASSVTSVRIHEQFF. Combining the CDR3 with reference TRBV25-1 and TRBJ2-1 gives the whole variable domain EADIYQTPRYLVIGTGKKITLECSQTMGHDKMYWYQQDPGMELHLIHYSYGVNSTEKGDLSSESTVSRIRTEHFPLTLESARPSHTSQYLCASSVTSVRIHEQFFGPGTRLTVL.

This clone was seen a handful of times. CDR3 coding DNA: TGCAGCGTTGAAGATACGACTCGGACCTATGAGCAGTTCTTC. This sequence encodes CSVEDTTRTYEQFF. The chain links TRBV29-1 to TRBJ2-1; D ambiguous. Germline V CDR1 and CDR2: SQVTM, ANQGSEA. The CDR3 is 14 residues long. V was shortened by 0 bases and J by 8 bases, with 14 bases between the two germline ends.

V is TRBV2 and J is TRBJ2-3; the D gene could be TRBD1 or TRBD2 (5 bases each). This CDR3 is built from 15 residues. V lost 5 bases and J lost 5, with 17 bases in between. In germline, CDR1 is SNHLY, CDR2 FYNNEI. CDR3 loop: CASSPGPPGRDTQYF. CDR3 nucleotides: TGTGCCAGCAGTCCGGGGCCCCCAGGTAGAGATACGCAGTATTTT.

This clone was recorded at least ten times. The gene calls are TRBV30 and TRBJ1-3; no clear D gene. V lost 8 bases and J 8 bases, leaving 13 bases between the germline ends. CDR3 length equals 11 residues. Germline V gene sequence: CDR1 GTSNPN, CDR2 SVGIG (reference sequence). The DNA of the CDR3 is TGTGCCGCGACTCGCGGCGACACCATATATTTT. Translated, it gives CAATRGDTIYF.

This clone occurred many times. The V and J genes are TRBV4-3 and TRBJ1-4; D ambiguous. V lost 2 bases to trimming and J lost 8 bases, with 6 bases between them. The CDR3 sequence is 12 residues long. CDR1 is LGHNA, CDR2 YSLEER, per germline. The CDR3 bases are TGCGCCAGCAGCCAAAACAAAGAAAAACTGTTTTTT. Protein sequence: CASSQNKEKLFF.

In this sample, this clone turned up a few times. The gene calls are TRBV5-1 and TRBJ2-7; TRBD1 agrees at 7 bases. Germline values: CDR1 SGHRS, CDR2 YFSETQ. The CDR3 has 14 residues. J was trimmed by 4 bases and V by 4 bases; bases with no gene match: 8. The CDR3, as DNA: TGCGCCAGCAGCCCCACGACAGGGCGGTACGAGCAGTACTTC. This translates into CASSPTTGRYEQYF.

This chain links TRBV11-3 with TRBJ2-5; 9 nucleotides match TRBD1. V lost 5 bases and J lost 5; bases outside the gene matches: 12. This CDR3 comprises 16 residues. Germline CDR1 SGHNT, CDR2 YENEEA. The CDR3 sequence: CASSPPGTGGRETQYF. As DNA, the CDR3 is TGTGCCAGCAGCCCGCCGGGAACAGGGGGCCGGGAGACCCAGTACTTC.

This clone has just a few counts. This chain joins TRBV4-1 and TRBJ2-1; no clear D. The germline V gene has CDR1 MGHRA and CDR2 YSYEKL. The CDR3 is made up of 16 amino acids. V lost 2 bases, J lost 6 bases, and 17 bases lay in between. CDR3: CASSQFVPQGGNEQFF. The CDR3 DNA follows: TGCGCCAGCAGCCAATTCGTCCCCCAAGGCGGCAATGAGCAGTTCTTC.

The chain links TRBV6-5 to TRBJ2-7; D not certain. With 4 bases removed from V and 3 bases from J, the gap between germline ends came to 10 bases. This CDR3 spans 13 amino acids. Germline values: CDR1 MNHEY, CDR2 SVGAGI. CDR3: CASSSGAHYEQYF. The CDR3 region has the DNA TGTGCCAGCAGTTCAGGTGCGCACTACGAGCAGTACTTC.

This clone was counted a few times. The CDR3 sequence: CASSQGYFQSGANVLTF. DNA for the CDR3: TGTGCCAGCAGCCAAGGGTATTTCCAATCTGGGGCCAACGTCCTGACTTTC. This sequence joins TRBV14 and TRBJ2-6; D call uncertain. CDR3 length equals 17 residues. Trimming pared 1 base from V and 1 base from J, leaving 11 bases between. From germline, CDR1 is SGHDN and CDR2 FVKESK.

The DNA for the CDR3 is TGTGCCAGCAGCCCACAGCGTCTGGCTAACTATGGCTACACCTTC. Encoded protein: CASSPQRLANYGYTF. J is TRBJ1-2 and V is TRBV9; the D is unclear. CDR1 and CDR2 (germline): SGDLS, YYNGEE. This CDR3 region has 15 residues. Deletions cut 4 bases from V and 0 bases from J, with 13 bases between.

The rearrangement uses TRBV6-1 and TRBJ2-7; TRBD2 agrees at 8 bases. The CDR3 is made up of 14 amino acids. Per germline, CDR1 MNHNS and CDR2 SASEGT. Trimming took 6 bases from V and 6 from J; bases not matched to a gene: 10. Written as DNA, the CDR3 is TGTGCCAGCAGATATAGCGGGACGGTCCCCGAGCAGTACGTC. Encoded protein: CASRYSGTVPEQYV.

This clone was observed a few times. This sample includes further DNA sequences coding for the same CDR3. V usage is TRBV14 and J usage is TRBJ2-2; D unresolved. Germline values: CDR1 SGHDN, CDR2 FVKESK. Trimming removed 1 base at V and 2 bases at J, with 5 bases between. There are 14 residues in the CDR3. CDR3 loop: CASSQGLNTGELFF. The CDR3 bases are TGTGCCAGCAGCCAAGGATTAAACACCGGGGAGCTGTTTTTT.

The chain combines TRBV7-9 with TRBJ1-1; TRBD1 is a possible D gene (5 bases). V gave up 9 bases and J gave up 2 bases, with 13 bases separating them. The CDR3 length is 13 residues. Germline-derived CDR1 and CDR2 are SEHNR and FQNEAQ (reference sequence). The CDR3 loop is CASGAYLNTEAFF. In DNA, the CDR3 is TGTGCCAGTGGGGCATACCTCAACACTGAAGCTTTCTTT.

The chain uses TRBV6-6 and TRBJ1-3; TRBD1 matches 7 bases. V lost 6 bases, J lost 2 bases, and 7 bases stayed unmatched. The germline V gene has CDR1 MNHNY and CDR2 SVGAGI (reference sequence). The CDR3 contains 15 residues. The CDR3 protein is CASRETGRAGNTIYF. The CDR3 DNA reads as TGTGCCAGCAGAGAGACAGGGAGGGCTGGAAACACCATATATTTT.

This clone was picked up a small number of times. The chain carries TRBV7-6 and TRBJ2-2, with D hard to call. Germline assignment: CDR1 SGHVS and CDR2 FNYEAQ. This CDR3 contains 14 residues. Trimming cost V 1 base and J 3 bases, with 6 bases left between them. The CDR3 loop is CASSLVSDTGELFF. CDR3 DNA sequence: TGTGCCAGCAGCTTAGTGTCGGACACCGGGGAGCTGTTTTTT.

This clone was seen a few times. The junction differs from germline at one of its ends, possibly a read error. CDR3 bases: TGTGCCAGCGGCTTGGGGGACAACACCGGGGAGCTGTTTTTT. Translating gives CASGLGDNTGELFF. The chain joins TRBV7-2 to TRBJ2-2; D possibly uses TRBD1 or TRBD2 (5 bases each). Germline-derived CDR1 and CDR2 are SGHTA and FQGNSA. CDR3 size: 14 residues. The whole variable domain, remainder taken from reference TRBV7-2 and TRBJ2-2, is GAGVSQSPSNKVTEKGKDVELRCDPISGHTALYWYRQSLGQGLEFLIYFQGNSAPDKSGLPSDRFSAERTGGSVSTLTIQRTQQEDSAVYLCASGLGDNTGELFFGEGSRLTVL.

The genes are TRBV7-2 and TRBJ1-3; no definite D call. Looked up from germline, CDR1 is SGHTA and CDR2 is FQGNSA. The CDR3 totals 11 residues. The V gene lost 5 bases and the J gene lost 5 bases, with 4 bases spanning the gap. The CDR3: CASSRRNTIYF. CDR3 DNA: TGTGCCAGCAGCCGGAGAAACACCATATATTTT.

In this sample, this clone turned up a few times. The same CDR3 can be traced to other DNA sequences in this sample. J is TRBJ2-5 and V is TRBV29-1, with D unclear. CDR3 length: 12 amino acids. The V end was cut by 4 bases, the J end by 2 bases, with 8 bases between. Germline CDR1 SQVTM, CDR2 ANQGSEA. CDR3 DNA sequence: TGCAGCGTTGTTGGTGGTCAAGAGACCCAGTACTTC. Amino acid sequence: CSVVGGQETQYF.